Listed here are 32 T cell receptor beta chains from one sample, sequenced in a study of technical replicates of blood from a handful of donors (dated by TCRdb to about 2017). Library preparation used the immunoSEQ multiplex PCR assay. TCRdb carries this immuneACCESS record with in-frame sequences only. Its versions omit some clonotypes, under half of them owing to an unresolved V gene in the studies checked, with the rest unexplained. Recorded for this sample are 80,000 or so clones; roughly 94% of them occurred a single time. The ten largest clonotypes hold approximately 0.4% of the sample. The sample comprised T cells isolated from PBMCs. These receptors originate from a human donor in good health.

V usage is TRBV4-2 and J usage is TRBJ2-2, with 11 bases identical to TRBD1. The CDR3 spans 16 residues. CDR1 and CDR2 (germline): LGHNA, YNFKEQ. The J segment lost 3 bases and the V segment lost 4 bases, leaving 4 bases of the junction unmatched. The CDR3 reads CASSLRDRGYTGELFF. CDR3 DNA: TGTGCCAGCAGCCTCCGGGACAGGGGGTACACCGGGGAGCTGTTTTTT.

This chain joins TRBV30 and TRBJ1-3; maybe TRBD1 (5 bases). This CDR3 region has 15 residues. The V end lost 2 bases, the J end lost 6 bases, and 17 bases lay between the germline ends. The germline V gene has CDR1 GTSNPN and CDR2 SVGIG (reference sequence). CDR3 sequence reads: CAWSISGGTENTIYF. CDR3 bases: TGTGCCTGGAGTATCTCGGGGGGGACTGAAAACACCATATATTTT.

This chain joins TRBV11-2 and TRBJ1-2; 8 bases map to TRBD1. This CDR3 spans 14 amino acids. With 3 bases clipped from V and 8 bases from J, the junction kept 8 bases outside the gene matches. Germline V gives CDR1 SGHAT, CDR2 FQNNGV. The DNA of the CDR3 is TGTGCCAGCAGCTTTGTGGACAGGGTGGGGGGCTACACCTTC. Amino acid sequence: CASSFVDRVGGYTF.

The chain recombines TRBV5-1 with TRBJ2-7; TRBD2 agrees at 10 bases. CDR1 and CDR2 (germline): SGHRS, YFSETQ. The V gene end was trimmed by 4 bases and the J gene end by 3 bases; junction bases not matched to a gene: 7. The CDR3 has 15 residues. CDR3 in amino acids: CASSITSGDIYEQYF. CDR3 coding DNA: TGCGCCAGCAGCATAACTAGCGGGGACATCTACGAGCAGTACTTC.

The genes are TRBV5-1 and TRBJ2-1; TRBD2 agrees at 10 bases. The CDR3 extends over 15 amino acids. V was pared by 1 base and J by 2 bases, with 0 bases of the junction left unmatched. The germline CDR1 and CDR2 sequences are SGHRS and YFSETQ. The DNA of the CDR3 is TGCGCCAGCAGCTTGAGCGGGGGGGCCTACAATGAGCAGTTCTTC. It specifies CASSLSGGAYNEQFF.

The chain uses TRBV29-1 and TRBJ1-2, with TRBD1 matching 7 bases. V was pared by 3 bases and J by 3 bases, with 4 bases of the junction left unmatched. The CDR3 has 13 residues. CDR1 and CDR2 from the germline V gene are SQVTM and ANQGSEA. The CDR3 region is CSVDRQGDYGYTF. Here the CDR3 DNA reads TGCAGCGTTGACCGGCAGGGGGACTATGGCTACACCTTC.

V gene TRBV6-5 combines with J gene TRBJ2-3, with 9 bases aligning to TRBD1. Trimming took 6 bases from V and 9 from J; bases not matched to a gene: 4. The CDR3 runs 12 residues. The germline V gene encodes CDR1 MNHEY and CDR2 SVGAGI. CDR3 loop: CASSPQGATQYF. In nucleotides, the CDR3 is TGTGCCAGCAGCCCACAGGGGGCCACGCAGTATTTT.

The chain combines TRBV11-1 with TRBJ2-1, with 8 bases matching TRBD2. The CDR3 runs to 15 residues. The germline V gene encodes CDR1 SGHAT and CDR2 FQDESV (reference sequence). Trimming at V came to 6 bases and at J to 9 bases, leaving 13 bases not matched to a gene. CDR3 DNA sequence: TGTGCCAGCAGTAAATCCGGGACTAGAGGCGGTGAGCAGTTCTTC. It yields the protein CASSKSGTRGGEQFF. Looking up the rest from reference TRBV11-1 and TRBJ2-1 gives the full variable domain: EAEVAQSPRYKITEKSQAVAFWCDPISGHATLYWYRQILGQGPELLVQFQDESVVDDSQLPKDRFSAERLKGVDSTLKIQPAELGDSAMYLCASSKSGTRGGEQFFGPGTRLTVL.

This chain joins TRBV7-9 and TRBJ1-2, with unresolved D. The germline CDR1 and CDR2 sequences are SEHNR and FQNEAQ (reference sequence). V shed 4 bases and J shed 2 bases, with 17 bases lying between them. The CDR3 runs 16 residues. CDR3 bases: TGTGCCAGCAGCTACGAAGGACTGAGACGAAACTATGGCTACACCTTC. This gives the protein CASSYEGLRRNYGYTF. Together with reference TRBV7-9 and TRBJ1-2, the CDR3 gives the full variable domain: DTGVSQNPRHKITKRGQNVTFRCDPISEHNRLYWYRQTLGQGPEFLTYFQNEAQLEKSRLLSDRFSAERPKGSFSTLEIQRTEQGDSAMYLCASSYEGLRRNYGYTFGSGTRLTVV.

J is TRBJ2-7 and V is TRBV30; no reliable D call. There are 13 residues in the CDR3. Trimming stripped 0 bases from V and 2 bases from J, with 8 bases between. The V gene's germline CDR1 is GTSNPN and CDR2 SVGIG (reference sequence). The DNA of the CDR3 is TGTGCCTGGAGTGTACCCCTAACCTACGAGCAGTACTTC. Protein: CAWSVPLTYEQYF.

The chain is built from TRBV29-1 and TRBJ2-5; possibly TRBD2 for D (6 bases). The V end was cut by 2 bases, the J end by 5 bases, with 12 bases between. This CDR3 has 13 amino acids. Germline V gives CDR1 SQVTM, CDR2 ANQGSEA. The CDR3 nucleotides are TGCAGCGTTGAAAATCGACTAGTTGAGACCCAGTACTTC. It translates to CSVENRLVETQYF.

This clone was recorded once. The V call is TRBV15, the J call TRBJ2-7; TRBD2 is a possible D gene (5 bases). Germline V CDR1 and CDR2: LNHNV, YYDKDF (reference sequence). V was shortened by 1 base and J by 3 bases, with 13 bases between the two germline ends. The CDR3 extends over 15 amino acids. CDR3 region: CATSRALGLYYEQYF. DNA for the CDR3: TGTGCCACCAGCAGAGCACTAGGTCTATACTACGAGCAGTACTTC. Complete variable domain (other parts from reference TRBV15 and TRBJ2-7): DAMVIQNPRYQVTQFGKPVTLSCSQTLNHNVMYWYQQKSSQAPKLLFHYYDKDFNNEADTPDNFQSRRPNTSFCFLDIRSPGLGDTAMYLCATSRALGLYYEQYFGPGTRLTVT.

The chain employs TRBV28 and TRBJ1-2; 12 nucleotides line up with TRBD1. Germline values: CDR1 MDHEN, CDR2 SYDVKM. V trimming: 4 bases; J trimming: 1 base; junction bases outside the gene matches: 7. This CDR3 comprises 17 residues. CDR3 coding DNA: TGTGCCAGCAGTTCACTCGGGACAGGGGGCTTTAACTATGGCTACACCTTC. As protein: CASSSLGTGGFNYGYTF.

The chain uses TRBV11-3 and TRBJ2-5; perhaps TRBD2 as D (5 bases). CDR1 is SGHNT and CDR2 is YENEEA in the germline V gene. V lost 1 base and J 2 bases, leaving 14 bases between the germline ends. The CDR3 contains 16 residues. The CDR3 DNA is TGTGCCAGCAGCTTAGGAGCCCTAGCTGATCAAGAGACCCAGTACTTC. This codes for CASSLGALADQETQYF.

CDR3 sequence reads: CASSQDGRMYGYTF. The DNA of the CDR3 is TGCGCCAGCAGCCAAGATGGCAGAATGTATGGCTACACCTTC. The chain is built from TRBV4-1 and TRBJ1-2; D gene ambiguous. The CDR3 is 14 residues long. The germline V gene has CDR1 MGHRA and CDR2 YSYEKL. V dropped 0 bases and J dropped 5 bases, with 10 bases sitting between them.

CDR3 in amino acids: CASSPALAPGNEQFF. The DNA of the CDR3 is TGTGCCAGCAGCCCCGCACTAGCGCCGGGCAATGAGCAGTTCTTC. The V call is TRBV13, the J call TRBJ2-1, with 7 nucleotides matching TRBD2. CDR1 and CDR2 from the germline V gene are PRHDT and FYEKMQ (reference sequence). This CDR3 contains 15 residues. V lost 5 bases, J lost 6 bases, and 10 bases stayed unmatched.

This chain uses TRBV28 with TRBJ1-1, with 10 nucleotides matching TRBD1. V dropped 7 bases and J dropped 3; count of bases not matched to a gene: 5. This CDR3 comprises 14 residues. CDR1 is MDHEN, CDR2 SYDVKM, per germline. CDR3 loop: CASKTGGAYTEAFF. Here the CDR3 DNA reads TGTGCCAGCAAGACAGGGGGCGCATACACTGAAGCTTTCTTT.

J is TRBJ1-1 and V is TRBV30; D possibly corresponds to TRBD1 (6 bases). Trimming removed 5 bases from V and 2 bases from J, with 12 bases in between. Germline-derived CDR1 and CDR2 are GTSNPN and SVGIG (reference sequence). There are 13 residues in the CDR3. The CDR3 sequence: CAWAGDFNTEAFF. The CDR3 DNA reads TGTGCCTGGGCAGGGGATTTTAACACTGAAGCTTTCTTT.

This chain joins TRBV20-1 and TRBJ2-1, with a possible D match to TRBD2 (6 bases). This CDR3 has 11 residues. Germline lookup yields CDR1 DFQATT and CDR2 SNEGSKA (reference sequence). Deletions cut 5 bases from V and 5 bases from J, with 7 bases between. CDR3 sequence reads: CSAWTNNEQFF. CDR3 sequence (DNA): TGCAGTGCTTGGACTAACAATGAGCAGTTCTTC.

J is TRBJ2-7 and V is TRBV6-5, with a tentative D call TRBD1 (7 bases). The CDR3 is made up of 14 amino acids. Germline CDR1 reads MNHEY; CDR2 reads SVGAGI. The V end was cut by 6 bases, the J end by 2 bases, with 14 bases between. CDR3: CASRSGGQPYEQYF. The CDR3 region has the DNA TGTGCCAGCAGATCCGGGGGACAGCCCTACGAGCAGTACTTC.

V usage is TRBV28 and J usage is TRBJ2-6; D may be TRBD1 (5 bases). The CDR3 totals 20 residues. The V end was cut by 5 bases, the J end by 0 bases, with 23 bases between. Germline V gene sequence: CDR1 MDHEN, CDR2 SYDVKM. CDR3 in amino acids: CASSDLTGDLLFSGANVLTF. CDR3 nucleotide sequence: TGTGCCAGCAGTGACCTAACAGGCGACCTTCTATTCTCTGGGGCCAACGTCCTGACTTTC.

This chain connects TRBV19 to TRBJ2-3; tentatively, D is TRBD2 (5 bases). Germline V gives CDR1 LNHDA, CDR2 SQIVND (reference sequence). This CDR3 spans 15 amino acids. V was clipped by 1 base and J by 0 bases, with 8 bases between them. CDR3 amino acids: CASSIVGISTDTQYF. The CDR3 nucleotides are TGTGCCAGTAGTATAGTCGGGATTAGCACAGATACGCAGTATTTT.

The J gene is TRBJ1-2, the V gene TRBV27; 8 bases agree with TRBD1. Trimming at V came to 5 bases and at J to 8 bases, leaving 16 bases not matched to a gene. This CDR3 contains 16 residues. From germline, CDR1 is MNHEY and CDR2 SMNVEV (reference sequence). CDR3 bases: TGTGCCAGCAGTCAAGGCGGACAGGGCCTTTCTCCCGGCTACACCTTC. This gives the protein CASSQGGQGLSPGYTF.

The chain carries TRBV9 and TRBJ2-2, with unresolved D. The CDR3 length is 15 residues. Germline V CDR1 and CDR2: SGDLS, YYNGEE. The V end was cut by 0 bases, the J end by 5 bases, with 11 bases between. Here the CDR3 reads CASSVDRAGTGELFF. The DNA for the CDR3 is TGTGCCAGCAGCGTAGACCGTGCCGGGACCGGGGAGCTGTTTTTT.

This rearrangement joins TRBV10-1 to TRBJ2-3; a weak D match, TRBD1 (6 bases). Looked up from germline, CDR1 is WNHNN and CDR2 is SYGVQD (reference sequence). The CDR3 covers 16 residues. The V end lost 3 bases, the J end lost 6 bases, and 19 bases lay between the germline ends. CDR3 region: CASSDEDSLLGDTQYF. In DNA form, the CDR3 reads TGCGCCAGCAGTGACGAGGACAGTCTCTTGGGGGATACGCAGTATTTT.

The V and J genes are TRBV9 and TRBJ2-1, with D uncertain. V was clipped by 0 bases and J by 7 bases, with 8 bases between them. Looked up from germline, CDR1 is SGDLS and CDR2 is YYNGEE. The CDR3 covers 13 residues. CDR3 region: CASSVATLNEQFF. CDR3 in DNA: TGTGCCAGCAGCGTAGCGACTCTTAATGAGCAGTTCTTC.

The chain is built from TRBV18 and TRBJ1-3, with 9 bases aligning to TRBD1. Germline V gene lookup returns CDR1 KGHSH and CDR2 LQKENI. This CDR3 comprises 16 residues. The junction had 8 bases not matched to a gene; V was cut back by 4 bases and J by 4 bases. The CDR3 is CASSQMGQGNGNTIYF. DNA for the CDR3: TGTGCCAGCTCACAGATGGGACAGGGAAACGGAAACACCATATATTTT. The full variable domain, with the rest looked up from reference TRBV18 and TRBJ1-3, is NAGVMQNPRHLVRRRGQEARLRCSPMKGHSHVYWYRQLPEEGLKFMVYLQKENIIDESGMPKERFSAEFPKEGPSILRIQQVVRGDSAAYFCASSQMGQGNGNTIYFGEGSWLTVV.

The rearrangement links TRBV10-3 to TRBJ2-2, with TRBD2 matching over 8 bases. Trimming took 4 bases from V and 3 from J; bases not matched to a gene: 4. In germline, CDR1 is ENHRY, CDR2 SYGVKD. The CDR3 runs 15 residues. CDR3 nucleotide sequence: TGTGCCATCAGTGCAGCGGGAGCCGACACCGGGGAGCTGTTTTTT. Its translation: CAISAAGADTGELFF.

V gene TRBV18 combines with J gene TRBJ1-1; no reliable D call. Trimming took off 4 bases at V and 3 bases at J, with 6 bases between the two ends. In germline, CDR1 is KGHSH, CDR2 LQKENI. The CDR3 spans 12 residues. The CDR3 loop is CASSRGYTEAFF. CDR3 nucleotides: TGTGCCAGCTCACGCGGATACACTGAAGCTTTCTTT.

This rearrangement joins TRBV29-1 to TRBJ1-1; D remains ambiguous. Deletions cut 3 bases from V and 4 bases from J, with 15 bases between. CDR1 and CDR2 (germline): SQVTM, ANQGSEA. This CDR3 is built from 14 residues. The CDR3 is CSVDPGRTVTEAFF. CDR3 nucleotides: TGCAGCGTTGACCCCGGGAGGACCGTCACTGAAGCTTTCTTT.

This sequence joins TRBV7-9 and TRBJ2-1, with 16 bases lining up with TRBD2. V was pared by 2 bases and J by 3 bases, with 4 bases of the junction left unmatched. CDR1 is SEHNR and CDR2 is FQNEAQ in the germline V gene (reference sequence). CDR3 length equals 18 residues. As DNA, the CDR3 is TGTGCCAGCAGCTTATCGGGACTAGCGGGAGGGAGCTACAATGAGCAGTTCTTC. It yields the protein CASSLSGLAGGSYNEQFF.

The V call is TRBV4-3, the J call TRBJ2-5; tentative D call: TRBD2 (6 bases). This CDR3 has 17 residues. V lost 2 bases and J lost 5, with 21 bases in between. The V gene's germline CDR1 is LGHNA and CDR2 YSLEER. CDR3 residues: CASSQLKPGLQWETQYF. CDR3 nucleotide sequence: TGCGCCAGCAGCCAACTAAAACCGGGACTCCAATGGGAGACCCAGTACTTC.